This TCR beta chain was sequenced in a study of graft-versus-host responses after intestinal transplantation. About the research overall: All recipients got anti-thymocyte globulin induction, then tacrolimus and steroids for 2 to 3 years. Study-wide findings and caveats: Recipient-marrow GvH clones were detected, some having first appeared in ileum or blood.

Germline CDR1 MNHEY, CDR2 SMNVEV (reference sequence). This CDR3 comprises 17 residues. The V segment lost 4 bases and the J segment 2 bases; nucleotides outside the gene matches: 8. To note about this clone: Its target is unknown.

The method was immunoSEQ multiplex PCR; TCRdb's version includes in-frame clones alone and lacks a portion of them. There are about 120,000 clones in the sample; approximately 92% occur only once, and more than 0.095% lies in the top ten. The sequence was collected from a human donor who received an intestinal transplant. The input for sequencing was unstimulated CD4+ T cells sorted from spleen or lymph node cells, taken before intestinal transplant. The V and J genes are TRBV27 and TRBJ2-3; 11 bases are a match to TRBD2. CDR3 in amino acids: CASSYTSGRHYTDTQYF. CDR3 DNA: TGTGCCAGCAGTTATACTAGCGGGAGACACTACACAGATACGCAGTATTTT.